This TCR beta chain originates from a study of OX40 agonist ivuxolimab in advanced cancers. Whole-study context: The study reported partial responses in three patients: one hepatocellular carcinoma, two cutaneous melanoma.

The V gene's germline CDR1 is LGHNA and CDR2 YNFKEQ. Trimming took 3 bases from V and 3 from J; bases not matched to a gene: 7. The CDR3 covers 17 residues. The study's findings and limits: Dose levels from 0.1 to 3.0 mg/kg saw CD4+ and CD8+ blood T cells expand clonally by week 6. Near-lowest levels of clonal expansion characterized partial responders at 0.1-3.0 mg/kg.

Sequenced by immunoSEQ multiplex PCR; TCRdb stores in-frame clones only, minus some. The top ten clones hold about 1.5% of a sample with about 96,000 clones, roughly 87% of them seen once. Details on this clone: Its target is unknown.

Peripheral blood came from all dose cohorts at three timepoints. This receptor was obtained from an adult with an advanced solid tumor such as melanoma, head and neck, liver or kidney cancer. The rearrangement uses TRBV4-2 and TRBJ2-3; 12 bases agree with TRBD1. The input for sequencing was CD4+ or CD8+ T cells sorted from blood, taken in a trial of the OX40 agonist ivuxolimab. Written as DNA, the CDR3 is TGTGCCAGCAGCCAGGCCGGGACAGGGGGCCTGACAGATACGCAGTATTTT. Its translation is CASSQAGTGGLTDTQYF.